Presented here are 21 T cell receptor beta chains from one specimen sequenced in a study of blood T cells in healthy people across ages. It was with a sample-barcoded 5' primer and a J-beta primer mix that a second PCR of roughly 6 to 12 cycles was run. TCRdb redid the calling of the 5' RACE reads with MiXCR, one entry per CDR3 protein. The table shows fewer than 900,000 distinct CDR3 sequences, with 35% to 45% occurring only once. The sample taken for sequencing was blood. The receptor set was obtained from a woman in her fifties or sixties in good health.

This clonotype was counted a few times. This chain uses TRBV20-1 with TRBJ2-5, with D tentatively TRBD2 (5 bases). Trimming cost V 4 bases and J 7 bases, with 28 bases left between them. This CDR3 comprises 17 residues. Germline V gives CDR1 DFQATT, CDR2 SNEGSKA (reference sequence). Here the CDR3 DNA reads TGCAGTGCTACCAAAGAGACCTCGCTTGGGAGTAAGGGGACCCAGTACTTC. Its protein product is CSATKETSLGSKGTQYF.

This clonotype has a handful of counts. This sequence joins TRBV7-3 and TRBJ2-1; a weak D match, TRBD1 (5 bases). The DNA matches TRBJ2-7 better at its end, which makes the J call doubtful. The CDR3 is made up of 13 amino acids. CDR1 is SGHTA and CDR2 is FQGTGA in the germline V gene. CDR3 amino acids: CASSIDSHNEQYF. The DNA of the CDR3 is TGTGCCAGCAGCATTGACAGCCACAATGAGCAGTACTTC.

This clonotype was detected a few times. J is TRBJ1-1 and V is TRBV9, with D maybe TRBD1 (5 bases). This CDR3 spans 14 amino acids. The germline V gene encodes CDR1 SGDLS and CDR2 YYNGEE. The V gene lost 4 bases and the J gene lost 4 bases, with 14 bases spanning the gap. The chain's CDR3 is CASSFLGGSTEAFF. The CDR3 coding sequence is TGTGCCAGCAGCTTCCTCGGGGGTTCCACTGAAGCTTTCTTT.

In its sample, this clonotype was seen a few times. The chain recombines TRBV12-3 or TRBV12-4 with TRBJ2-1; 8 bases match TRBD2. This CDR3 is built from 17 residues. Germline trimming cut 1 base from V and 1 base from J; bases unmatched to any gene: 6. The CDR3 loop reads CASSLDSGGESYNEQFF. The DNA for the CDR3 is TGTGCCAGCAGTTTAGATTCGGGGGGGGAGTCCTACAATGAGCAGTTCTTC.

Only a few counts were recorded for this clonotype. CDR3 region: CASSLTGLAGVQFF. The CDR3 DNA follows: TGTGCCAGCAGCTTAACGGGGCTAGCGGGGGTGCAGTTCTTC. The chain joins TRBV7-3 to TRBJ2-1; 10 bases are a match to TRBD2. V trimming: 0 bases; J trimming: 12 bases; junction bases outside the gene matches: 5. CDR1 SGHTA and CDR2 FQGTGA come from the germline V gene. The CDR3 is 14 amino acids.

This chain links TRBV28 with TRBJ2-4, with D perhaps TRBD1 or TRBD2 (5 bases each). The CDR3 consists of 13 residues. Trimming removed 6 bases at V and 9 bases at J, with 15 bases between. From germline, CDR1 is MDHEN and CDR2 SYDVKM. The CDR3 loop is CASRLGRTAIQYF. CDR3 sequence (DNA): TGTGCCAGCAGGCTGGGACGGACGGCCATTCAGTACTTC.

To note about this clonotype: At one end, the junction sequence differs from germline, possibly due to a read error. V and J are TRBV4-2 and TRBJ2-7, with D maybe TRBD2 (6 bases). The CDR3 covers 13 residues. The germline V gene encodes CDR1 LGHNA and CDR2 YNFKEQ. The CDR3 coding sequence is TGTGCCAGCAGCCAATATTATAGCGGCGAGCATTACTTC. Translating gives CASSQYYSGEHYF.

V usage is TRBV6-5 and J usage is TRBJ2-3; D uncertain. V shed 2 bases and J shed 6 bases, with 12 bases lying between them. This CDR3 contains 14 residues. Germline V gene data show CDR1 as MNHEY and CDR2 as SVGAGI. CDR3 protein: CASSYEAESDTQYF. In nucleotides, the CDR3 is TGTGCCAGCAGTTACGAGGCCGAGAGTGATACGCAGTATTTT.

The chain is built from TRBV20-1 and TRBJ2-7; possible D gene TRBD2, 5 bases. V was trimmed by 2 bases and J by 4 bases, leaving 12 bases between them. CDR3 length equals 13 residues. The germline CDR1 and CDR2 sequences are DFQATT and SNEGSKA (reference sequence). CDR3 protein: CSARRGQTYEQYF. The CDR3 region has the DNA TGCAGTGCTAGACGAGGGCAGACGTACGAGCAGTACTTC.

The CDR3 DNA follows: TGCGCCAGCAGCTTGACTAGCACCACGAACACCGGGGAGCTGTTTTTT. It is translated as CASSLTSTTNTGELFF. The chain employs TRBV5-1 and TRBJ2-2; possibly TRBD2 for D (6 bases). Trimming took off 1 base at V and 0 bases at J, with 10 bases between the two ends. The CDR3 has 16 residues. The V gene's germline CDR1 is SGHRS and CDR2 YFSETQ.

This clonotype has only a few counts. DNA of the CDR3: TGTGCCACCAGCACCAACCTAGGTACATCTGAAGCTTTCTTT. The encoded protein is CATSTNLGTSEAFF. V gene TRBV15 combines with J gene TRBJ1-1; D call uncertain. The V end was cut by 4 bases, the J end by 6 bases, with 15 bases between. CDR1 is LNHNV and CDR2 is YYDKDF in the germline V gene (reference sequence). This CDR3 is built from 14 residues. Variable domain in full (rest from reference TRBV15 and TRBJ1-1): DAMVIQNPRYQVTQFGKPVTLSCSQTLNHNVMYWYQQKSSQAPKLLFHYYDKDFNNEADTPDNFQSRRPNTSFCFLDIRSPGLGDTAMYLCATSTNLGTSEAFFGQGTRLTVV.

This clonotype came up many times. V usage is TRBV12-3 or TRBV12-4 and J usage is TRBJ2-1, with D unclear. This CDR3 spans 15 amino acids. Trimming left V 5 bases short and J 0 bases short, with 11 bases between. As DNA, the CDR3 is TGTGCCAGCAGTCTCCTCCCGAGCTCCTACAATGAGCAGTTCTTC. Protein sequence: CASSLLPSSYNEQFF.

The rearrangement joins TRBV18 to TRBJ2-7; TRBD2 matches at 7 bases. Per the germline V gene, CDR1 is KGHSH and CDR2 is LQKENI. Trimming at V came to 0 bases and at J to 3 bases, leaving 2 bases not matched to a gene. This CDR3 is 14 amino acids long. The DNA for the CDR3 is TGTGCCAGCTCACCACCGCGGGGGTACTACGAGCAGTACTTC. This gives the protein CASSPPRGYYEQYF. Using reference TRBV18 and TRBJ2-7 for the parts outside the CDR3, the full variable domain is NAGVMQNPRHLVRRRGQEARLRCSPMKGHSHVYWYRQLPEEGLKFMVYLQKENIIDESGMPKERFSAEFPKEGPSILRIQQVVRGDSAAYFCASSPPRGYYEQYFGPGTRLTVT.

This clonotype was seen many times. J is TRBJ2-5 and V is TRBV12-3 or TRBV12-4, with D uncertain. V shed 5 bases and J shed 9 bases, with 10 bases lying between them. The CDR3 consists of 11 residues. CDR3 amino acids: CASSTEAAQYF. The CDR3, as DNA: TGTGCCAGCAGTACTGAGGCGGCCCAGTACTTC.

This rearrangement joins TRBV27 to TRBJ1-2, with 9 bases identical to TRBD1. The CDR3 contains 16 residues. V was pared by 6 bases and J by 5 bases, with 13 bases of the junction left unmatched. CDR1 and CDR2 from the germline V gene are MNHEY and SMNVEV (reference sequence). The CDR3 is CASRGPGTGTVYGYTF. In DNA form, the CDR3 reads TGTGCCAGCAGGGGCCCAGGGACAGGGACGGTTTATGGCTACACCTTC.

CDR3 residues: CSAERVETVIQETQYF. CDR3 DNA sequence: TGCAGTGCAGAAAGAGTTGAGACGGTGATCCAAGAGACCCAGTACTTC. This chain connects TRBV20-1 to TRBJ2-7; D is unclear. The J call may be mistaken, given a closer DNA end match to TRBJ2-5. This CDR3 spans 16 amino acids. Germline V gene data show CDR1 as DFQATT and CDR2 as SNEGSKA (reference sequence).

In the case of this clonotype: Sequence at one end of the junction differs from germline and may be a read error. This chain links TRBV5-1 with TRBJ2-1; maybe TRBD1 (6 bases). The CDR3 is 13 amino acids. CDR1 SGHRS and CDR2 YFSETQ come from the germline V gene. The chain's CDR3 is CASSVGGSNEQFF. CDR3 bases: TGTGCCAGCAGCGTAGGGGGTAGCAATGAGCAGTTCTTC.

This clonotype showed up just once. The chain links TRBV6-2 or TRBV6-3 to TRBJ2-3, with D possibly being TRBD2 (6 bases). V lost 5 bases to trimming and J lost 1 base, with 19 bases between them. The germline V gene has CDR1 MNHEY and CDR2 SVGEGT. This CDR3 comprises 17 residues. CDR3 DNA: TGTGCCAGCAGTCATCCCGGGCGGGGACGGGGCACAGATACGCAGTATTTT. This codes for CASSHPGRGRGTDTQYF.

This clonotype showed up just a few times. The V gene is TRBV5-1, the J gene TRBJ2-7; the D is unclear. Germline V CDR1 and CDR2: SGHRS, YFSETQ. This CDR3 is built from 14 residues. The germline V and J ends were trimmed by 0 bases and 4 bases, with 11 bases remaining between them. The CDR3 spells CASSLARDPYEQYF. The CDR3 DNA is TGCGCCAGCAGCTTGGCTAGAGATCCGTACGAGCAGTACTTC.

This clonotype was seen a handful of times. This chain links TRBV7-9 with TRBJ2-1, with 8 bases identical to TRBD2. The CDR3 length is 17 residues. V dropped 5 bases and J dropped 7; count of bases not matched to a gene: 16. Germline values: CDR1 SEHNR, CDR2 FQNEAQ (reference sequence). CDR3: CASSERRRLAGLNEQFF. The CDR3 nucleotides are TGTGCCAGCAGCGAAAGAAGGCGTCTAGCGGGTTTGAATGAGCAGTTCTTC.

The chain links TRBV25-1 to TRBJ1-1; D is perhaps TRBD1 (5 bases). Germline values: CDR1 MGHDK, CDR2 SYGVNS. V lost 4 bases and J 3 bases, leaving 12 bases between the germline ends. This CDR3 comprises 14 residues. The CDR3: CASSVQGWDTEAFF. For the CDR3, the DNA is TGTGCCAGCAGTGTTCAGGGATGGGACACTGAAGCTTTCTTT.